The 15 T cell receptor beta chains below all came from one sample that was sequenced in a study of T cells after posttransplantation cyclophosphamide. Using immunoSEQ multiplex PCR, the repertoire was profiled, and TCRdb retains in-frame clones only, with some absent. The sample yields approximately 40,000 clones, without any singletons. The source material was PBMCs. Every receptor here comes from a man in his forties or fifties in good health, CMV-negative, and a related stem cell transplant donor.

This clone was found many times. This chain connects TRBV7-3 to TRBJ2-1; TRBD2 matches at 15 bases. Unmatched junction bases numbered 3, after V lost 5 bases and J lost 7 bases. Germline V gives CDR1 SGHTA, CDR2 FQGTGA. The CDR3 spans 15 residues. CDR3 sequence: CASSRGLAGGNEQFF. For the CDR3, the DNA is TGTGCCAGCAGCCGGGGACTAGCGGGAGGAAATGAGCAGTTCTTC.

This clone has a handful of counts. J is TRBJ2-2 and V is TRBV29-1; 9 bases align to TRBD2. This CDR3 is built from 17 residues. Germline V gives CDR1 SQVTM, CDR2 ANQGSEA. With 3 bases clipped from V and 2 bases from J, the junction kept 10 bases outside the gene matches. CDR3 loop: CSVDQTSGRSNTGELFF. The CDR3 DNA reads TGCAGCGTTGACCAGACTAGCGGCAGATCCAACACCGGGGAGCTGTTTTTT.

This clone was picked up many times. This chain connects TRBV28 to TRBJ2-4; TRBD2 might be the D (6 bases). Germline V gene sequence: CDR1 MDHEN, CDR2 SYDVKM. V was shortened by 7 bases and J by 1 base, with 17 bases between the two germline ends. The CDR3 runs 16 residues. The CDR3 sequence is CASTVAGGWAKNIQYF. The CDR3 DNA reads as TGTGCCAGCACTGTGGCTGGGGGGTGGGCCAAAAACATTCAGTACTTC.

This clone was counted ten times or more. This chain links TRBV18 with TRBJ2-3; D might be TRBD2 (5 bases). This CDR3 has 18 residues. Per the germline V gene, CDR1 is KGHSH and CDR2 is LQKENI. V shed 0 bases and J shed 5 bases, with 21 bases lying between them. The CDR3 DNA reads as TGTGCCAGCTCACCACCGATCATCGAAAGAGGGCCGGAAGATACGCAGTATTTT. It yields the protein CASSPPIIERGPEDTQYF.

This clone was detected a few times. CDR3 residues: CASSFWTTAYEQYF. CDR3 in DNA: TGTGCCAGCAGCTTCTGGACAACAGCCTACGAGCAGTACTTC. The chain is built from TRBV5-6 and TRBJ2-7; a weak D match, TRBD1 (5 bases). From germline, CDR1 is SGHDT and CDR2 YYEEEE. This CDR3 is 14 amino acids long. V lost 2 bases to trimming and J lost 2 bases, with 11 bases between them.

CDR3 DNA sequence: TGTGCCAGCAGCTCGCCAGGGAATACGCAGTATTTT. It translates to CASSSPGNTQYF. V is TRBV7-2 and J is TRBJ2-3; D might be TRBD1 (5 bases). The CDR3 totals 12 residues. Germline V CDR1 and CDR2: SGHTA, FQGNSA. V was shortened by 4 bases and J by 7 bases, with 9 bases between the two germline ends.

This clone has at least ten counts. The chain couples TRBV6-1 to TRBJ1-5, with TRBD1 matching over 7 bases. The CDR3 is 16 residues long. Germline V CDR1 and CDR2: MNHNS, SASEGT. The J segment lost 2 bases and the V segment lost 3 bases, leaving 7 bases of the junction unmatched. The CDR3 nucleotides read TGTGCCAGCAGTGACAAGCGACAGGGTGGCAATCAGCCCCAGCATTTT. Translated, it gives CASSDKRQGGNQPQHF.

In its sample, this clone was seen many times. The chain uses TRBV19 and TRBJ2-1; the D gene is possibly TRBD2 (5 bases). Germline CDR1 reads LNHDA; CDR2 reads SQIVND (reference sequence). CDR3 length: 13 amino acids. The ends were cut back, 1 base at V and 15 bases at J, with 16 bases in the middle. The CDR3: CASSIGRGLHAFF. DNA for the CDR3: TGTGCCAGTAGTATAGGGCGTGGACTCCATGCGTTCTTC.

The table lists this clone with many counts. The V call is TRBV12-5, the J call TRBJ1-5; D gene uncertain. Trimming removed 3 bases at V and 4 bases at J, with 10 bases between. CDR3 size: 14 residues. CDR1 is LGHNT and CDR2 is FRNRAP in the germline V gene. CDR3 protein: CASGLREANQPQHF. Here the CDR3 DNA reads TGTGCTAGTGGTTTAAGGGAGGCAAATCAGCCCCAGCATTTT.

In its sample, this clone was seen a few times. This chain joins TRBV5-1 and TRBJ2-1, with D hard to call. The CDR3 loop spans 15 amino acids. V lost 0 bases and J 4 bases, leaving 11 bases between the germline ends. Germline CDR1 and CDR2: SGHRS and YFSETQ. CDR3 nucleotides: TGCGCCAGCAGCTTGGAAGGTAGCAGTTACAATGAGCAGTTCTTC. Protein sequence: CASSLEGSSYNEQFF.

In this sample, this clone turned up many times. The V gene is TRBV6-1, the J gene TRBJ1-1; 7 bases line up with TRBD1. The CDR3 totals 15 residues. Germline CDR1 MNHNS, CDR2 SASEGT. V lost 6 bases, J lost 5 bases, and 12 bases stayed unmatched. This CDR3 is CASRPTTGVVTEAFF. DNA of the CDR3: TGTGCCAGCAGACCTACAACAGGGGTTGTGACTGAAGCTTTCTTT.

This clone appeared many times. The genes are TRBV5-1 and TRBJ2-2; D unresolved. The germline gives CDR1 SGHRS, CDR2 YFSETQ. This CDR3 has 13 residues. Trimming stripped 4 bases from V and 8 bases from J, with 12 bases between. In nucleotides, the CDR3 is TGCGCCAGCAGCCAGCTAGACGGAGGGGAGCTGTTTTTT. This translates into CASSQLDGGELFF.

This clone occurred a few times. The CDR3 sequence: CASRQTLTGAYEQYF. The DNA for the CDR3 is TGTGCCAGCAGACAAACCCTGACAGGTGCCTACGAGCAGTACTTC. The rearrangement joins TRBV6-1 to TRBJ2-7; possible D gene TRBD1, 6 bases. Germline CDR1 and CDR2: MNHNS and SASEGT. The CDR3 contains 15 residues. Trimming removed 6 bases at V and 2 bases at J, with 17 bases between.

This clone was observed a few times. This rearrangement joins TRBV2 to TRBJ2-2; a possible D gene is TRBD2 (6 bases). V shed 9 bases and J shed 6 bases, with 11 bases lying between them. Per the germline V gene, CDR1 is SNHLY and CDR2 is FYNNEI. The CDR3 runs 12 residues. The CDR3 region has the DNA TGTGCCAGTGGTTCGGGGGCCGGGGAGCTGTTTTTT. This encodes CASGSGAGELFF.

This clone was seen many times. This rearrangement joins TRBV5-7 to TRBJ1-6, with D hard to call. TRBV5-7 is noted as an ORF with a role that remains uncertain. The CDR3 contains 15 residues. Trimming cost V 4 bases and J 11 bases, with 19 bases left between them. The chain's CDR3 is CASSPGLSIGAPLHF. CDR3 nucleotide sequence: TGTGCCAGCAGCCCTGGCCTCAGTATCGGGGCACCCCTCCACTTT.